Sequencing of this T cell receptor (beta chain) was carried out in a study of blood T cell repertoires in COVID-19. Clones were sequenced by immunoSEQ multiplex PCR, and TCRdb holds only the in-frame ones, with some missing. There are some 260,000 clones in the sample; around 90% occur only once, and more than 0.95% lies in the top ten. There are 14 residues in the CDR3. The germline V gene encodes CDR1 SNHLY and CDR2 FYNNEI. Trimming removed 5 bases from V and 6 bases from J; junction bases left unmatched: 6. This clone was observed a single time. The sequenced material came from peripheral blood. The rearrangement joins TRBV2 to TRBJ2-2, with 7 nucleotides matching TRBD1. This TCR was recovered from a woman aged 40-49 years who had recovered from COVID-19. CDR3 protein: CASSLAQGAGELFF. DNA for the CDR3: TGTGCCAGCAGTCTTGCGCAGGGGGCCGGGGAGCTGTTTTTT.